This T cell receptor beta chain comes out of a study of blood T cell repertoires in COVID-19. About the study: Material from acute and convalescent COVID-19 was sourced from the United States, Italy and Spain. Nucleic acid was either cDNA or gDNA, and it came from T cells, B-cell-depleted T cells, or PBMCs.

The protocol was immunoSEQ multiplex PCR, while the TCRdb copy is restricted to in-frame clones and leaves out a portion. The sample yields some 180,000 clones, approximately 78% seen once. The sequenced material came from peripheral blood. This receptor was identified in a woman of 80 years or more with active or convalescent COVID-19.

The DNA for the CDR3 is TGTGCCAGCAGCTTAGACAGGGGTCACTATGGCTACACCTTC. Its translation: CASSLDRGHYGYTF. This sequence joins TRBV7-8 and TRBJ1-2; 7 bases agree with TRBD1. The CDR3 has 14 amino acids. The V and J ends lost 1 base and 3 bases, in that order; junction bases with no gene match: 2. Germline values: CDR1 SGHVS, CDR2 FQNEAQ.